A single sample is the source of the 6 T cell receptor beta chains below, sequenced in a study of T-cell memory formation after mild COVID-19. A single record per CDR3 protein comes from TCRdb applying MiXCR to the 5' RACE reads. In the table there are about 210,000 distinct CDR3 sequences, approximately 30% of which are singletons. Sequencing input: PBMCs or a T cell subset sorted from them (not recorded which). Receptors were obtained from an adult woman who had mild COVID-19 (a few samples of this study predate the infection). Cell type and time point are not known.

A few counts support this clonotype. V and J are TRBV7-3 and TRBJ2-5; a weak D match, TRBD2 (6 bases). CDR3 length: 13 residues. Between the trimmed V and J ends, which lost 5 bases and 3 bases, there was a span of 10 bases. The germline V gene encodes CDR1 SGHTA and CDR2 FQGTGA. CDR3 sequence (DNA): TGTGCCAGCAGCCCGACTAGTAAAGAGACCCAGTACTTC. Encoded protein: CASSPTSKETQYF.

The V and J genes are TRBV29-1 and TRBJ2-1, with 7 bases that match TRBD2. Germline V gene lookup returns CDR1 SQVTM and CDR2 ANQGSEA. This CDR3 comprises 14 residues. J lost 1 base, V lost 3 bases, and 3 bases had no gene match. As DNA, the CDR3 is TGCAGCGTTGATGCGGGAGTTTCCTACAATGAGCAGTTCTTC. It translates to CSVDAGVSYNEQFF.

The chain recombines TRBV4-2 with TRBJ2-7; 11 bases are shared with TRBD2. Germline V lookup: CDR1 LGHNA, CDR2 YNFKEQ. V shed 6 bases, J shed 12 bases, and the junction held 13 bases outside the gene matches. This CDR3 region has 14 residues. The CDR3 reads CASSFDGLAGGRYF. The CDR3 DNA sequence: TGTGCCAGCAGTTTCGACGGGCTAGCGGGAGGACGGTACTTC.

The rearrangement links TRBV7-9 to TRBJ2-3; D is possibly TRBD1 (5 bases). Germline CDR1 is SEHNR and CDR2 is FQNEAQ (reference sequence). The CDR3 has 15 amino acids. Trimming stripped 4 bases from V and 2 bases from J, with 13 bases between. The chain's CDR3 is CASSSSREPTDTQYF. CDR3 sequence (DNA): TGTGCCAGCAGCTCCTCCAGGGAACCCACAGATACGCAGTATTTT.

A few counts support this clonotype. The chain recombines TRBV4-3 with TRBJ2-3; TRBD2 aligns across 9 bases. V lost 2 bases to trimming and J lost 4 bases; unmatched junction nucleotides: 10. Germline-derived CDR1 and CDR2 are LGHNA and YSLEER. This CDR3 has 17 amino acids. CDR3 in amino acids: CASSQSRGVAGADTQYF. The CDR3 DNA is TGCGCCAGCAGCCAATCTCGAGGGGTAGCGGGAGCAGATACGCAGTATTTT.

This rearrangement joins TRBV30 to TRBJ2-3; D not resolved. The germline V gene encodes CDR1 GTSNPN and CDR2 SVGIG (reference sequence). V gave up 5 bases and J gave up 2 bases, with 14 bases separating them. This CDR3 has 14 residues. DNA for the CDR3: TGTGCCTGGGGAGACACACGTAACACAGATACGCAGTATTTT. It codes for CAWGDTRNTDTQYF.